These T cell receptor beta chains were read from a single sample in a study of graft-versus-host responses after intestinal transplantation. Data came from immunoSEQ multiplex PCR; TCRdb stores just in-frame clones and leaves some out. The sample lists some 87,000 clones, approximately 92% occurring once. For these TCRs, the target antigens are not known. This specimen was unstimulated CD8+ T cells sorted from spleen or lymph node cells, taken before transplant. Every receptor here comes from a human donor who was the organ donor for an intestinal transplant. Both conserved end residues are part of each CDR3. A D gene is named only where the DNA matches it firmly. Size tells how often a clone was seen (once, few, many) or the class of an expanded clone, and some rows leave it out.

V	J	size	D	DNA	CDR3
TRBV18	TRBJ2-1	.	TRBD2	TGTGCCAGCTCACCAGGGACTAGCGGGATGGGGCCCTACAATGAGCAGTTCTTC	CASSPGTSGMGPYNEQFF
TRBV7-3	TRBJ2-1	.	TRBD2	TGTGCCAGCAGCGAGGGACTAGCGGGAGTTGGGTACAATGAGCAGTTCTTC	CASSEGLAGVGYNEQFF
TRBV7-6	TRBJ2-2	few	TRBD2	TGTGCCAGCAGCTTAGAGGCGCGGGGGGTCACCGGGGAGCTGTTTTTT	CASSLEARGVTGELFF
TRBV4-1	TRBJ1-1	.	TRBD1	TGCGCCAGCAGCTCAGGACAGGCCTATACTGAAGCTTTCTTT	CASSSGQAYTEAFF
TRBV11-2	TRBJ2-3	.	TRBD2	TGTGCCAGCACCGCAGCGGGGGGGAGGGCAGATACGCAGTATTTT	CASTAAGGRADTQYF
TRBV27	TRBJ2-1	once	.	TGTGCCAGCAGTTTATCGACGACAGGCTACAATGAGCAGTTCTTC	CASSLSTTGYNEQFF
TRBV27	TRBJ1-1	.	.	TGTGCCACCTACCCCGTCAAGGAGTGCCGGAACACTGAAGCTTTCTTT	CATYPVKECRNTEAFF
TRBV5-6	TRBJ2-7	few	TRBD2	TGTGCCAGCAGCGGGGGGGATTCCCCCTACGAGCAGTACTTC	CASSGGDSPYEQYF
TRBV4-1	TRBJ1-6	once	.	TGCGCCAGCAGCCTACCGTGGACCGGGAGCTCACCCCTCCACTTT	CASSLPWTGSSPLHF
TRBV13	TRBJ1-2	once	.	TGTGCCAGCAGCTTAATCCTGGGGGCATTTAACTATGGCTACACCTTC	CASSLILGAFNYGYTF
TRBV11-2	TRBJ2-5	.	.	TGTGCCAGCACATCCCCGGGACACCAGGAGACCCAGTACTTC	CASTSPGHQETQYF
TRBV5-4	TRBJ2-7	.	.	TGTGCCAGCAGCTTTAGGGGGAAGACGTACTACGAGCAGTACTTC	CASSFRGKTYYEQYF
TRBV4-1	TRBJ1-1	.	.	TGCGCCAGCAGCCAAGATCCTGTGTCGGGGATGAACACTGAAGCTTTCTTT	CASSQDPVSGMNTEAFF
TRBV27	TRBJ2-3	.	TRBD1	TGTGCCAGCAGTTTTTACAGGGGGGAGTCAGATACGCAGTATTTT	CASSFYRGESDTQYF
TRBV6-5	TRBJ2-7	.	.	TGTGCCAGCAGTCCGGGGACATCGAGCTCCTACGAGCAGTACTTC	CASSPGTSSSYEQYF
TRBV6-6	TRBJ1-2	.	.	TGTGCCAGCACCCTGATGCAGACGTCTGCGGAGGGCTACACCTTC	CASTLMQTSAEGYTF
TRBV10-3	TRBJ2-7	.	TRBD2	TGTGCCATCAGACGGGGACTAACCTCCTACGAGCAGTACTTC	CAIRRGLTSYEQYF
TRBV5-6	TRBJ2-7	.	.	TGTGCCAGCAGCCTACGTGTAGTCTCCGAGCAGTACTTC	CASSLRVVSEQYF
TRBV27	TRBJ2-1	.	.	TGTGCCAGCAGTTCACTCGCCCTAGCGCCAAGCTCCTACAATGAGCAGTTCTTC	CASSSLALAPSSYNEQFF
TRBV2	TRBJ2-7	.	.	TGTGCCAGCAGGGCGGCGGAGAGCTCCTACGAGCAGTACTTC	CASRAAESSYEQYF
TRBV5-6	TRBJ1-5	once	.	TGTGCCAGCAGCTTTTGGGCGGGGGGGGGTCAGCCCCAGCATTTT	CASSFWAGGGQPQHF
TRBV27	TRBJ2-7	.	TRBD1	TGTGCCAGCAGTTTTACGGGACAGGCGTACGAGCAGTACTTC	CASSFTGQAYEQYF
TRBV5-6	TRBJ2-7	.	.	TGTGCCAGCAGCTACTCGCCAGCGGCCTACGAGCAGTACTTC	CASSYSPAAYEQYF
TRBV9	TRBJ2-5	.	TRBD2	TGTGCCAGCAGCGTAGAAGGACTAGTGGAGACCCAGTACTTC	CASSVEGLVETQYF
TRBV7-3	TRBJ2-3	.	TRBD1	TGTGCCAGCAGCGTCGGCAGGGGGCTAACGGATACGCAGTATTTT	CASSVGRGLTDTQYF
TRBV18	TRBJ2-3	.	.	TGTGCCAGCTCACTAACAGGGACCACAGATACGCAGTATTTT	CASSLTGTTDTQYF
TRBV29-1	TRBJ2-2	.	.	TGCAGCGCACCAGGGGTCACCGGGGAGCTGTTTTTT	CSAPGVTGELFF
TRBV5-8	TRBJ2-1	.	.	TGTGCCAGCAGCTTGCGGGAATACAATGAGCAGTTCTTC	CASSLREYNEQFF
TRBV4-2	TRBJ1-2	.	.	TGTGCCAGCAGCCAAGATTTGGGGGGGTACGGAAACTATGGCTACACCTTC	CASSQDLGGYGNYGYTF
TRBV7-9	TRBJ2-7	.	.	TGTGCCAGCAGCTTAGACAGGGACGAGCAGTACTTC	CASSLDRDEQYF
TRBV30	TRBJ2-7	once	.	TGTGCCTGGCCCGGAGGGTGCGAGCAGTACTTC	CAWPGGCEQYF
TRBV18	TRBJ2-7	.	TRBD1	TGTGCCAGCTCCCTAGGGGACAGGCGGATTTACATCAAAGACCACTACGAGCAGTACTTC	CASSLGDRRIYIKDHYEQYF
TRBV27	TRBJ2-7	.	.	TGTGCCAGCAGTTTATCAGGGGTCTACGAGCAGTACTTC	CASSLSGVYEQYF
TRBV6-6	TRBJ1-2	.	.	TGTGCCAGCAGTTACTCGCAGGGCGGTCTAGACACCTTC	CASSYSQGGLDTF